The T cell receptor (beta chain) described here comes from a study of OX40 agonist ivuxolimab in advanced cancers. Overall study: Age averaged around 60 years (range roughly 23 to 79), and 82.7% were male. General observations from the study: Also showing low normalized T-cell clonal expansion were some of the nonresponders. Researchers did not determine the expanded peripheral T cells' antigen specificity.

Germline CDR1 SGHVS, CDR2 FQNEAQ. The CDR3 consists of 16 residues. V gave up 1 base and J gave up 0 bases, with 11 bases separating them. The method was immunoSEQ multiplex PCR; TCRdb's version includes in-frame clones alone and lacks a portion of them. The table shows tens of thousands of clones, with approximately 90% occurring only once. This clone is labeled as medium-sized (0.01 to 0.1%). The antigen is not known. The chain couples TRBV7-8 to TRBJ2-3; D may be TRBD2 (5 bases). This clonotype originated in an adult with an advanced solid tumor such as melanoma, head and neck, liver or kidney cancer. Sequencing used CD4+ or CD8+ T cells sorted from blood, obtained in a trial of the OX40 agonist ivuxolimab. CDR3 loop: CASSLGTSLSTDTQYF. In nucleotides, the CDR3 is TGTGCCAGCAGCTTAGGAACTAGTTTGAGCACAGATACGCAGTATTTT.